The 25 T cell receptor beta chains presented below share a single source sample, sequenced in a study of blood T cell repertoires in COVID-19. Libraries were prepared by immunoSEQ multiplex PCR; TCRdb keeps only in-frame clonotypes and omits some of them. Found here are approximately 280,000 clones, roughly 85% of them singletons; the top ten hold approximately 6%. Sequencing input: PBMCs or T cells enriched from blood (not recorded which). Receptors originate from a woman aged 40 to 50 who had recovered from COVID-19.

This sequence joins TRBV7-2 and TRBJ2-3; D perhaps matches TRBD2 (5 bases). The CDR3 is 15 residues long. V was cut by 1 base and J by 0 bases, with 8 bases left in between. The germline gives CDR1 SGHTA, CDR2 FQGNSA. The CDR3 sequence: CASSLVATSTDTQYF. The DNA of the CDR3 is TGTGCCAGCAGCTTAGTAGCGACTAGCACAGATACGCAGTATTTT.

The chain has TRBV28 and TRBJ1-4; tentatively, D is TRBD1 (6 bases). Germline V lookup: CDR1 MDHEN, CDR2 SYDVKM. Trimming took off 1 base at V and 7 bases at J, with 10 bases between the two ends. The CDR3 consists of 14 residues. The CDR3 sequence: CASSLSGASEKLFF. The CDR3 DNA reads as TGTGCCAGCAGTTTATCAGGGGCAAGTGAAAAACTGTTTTTT.

The chain is built from TRBV6-5 and TRBJ2-3; D possibly corresponds to TRBD2 (6 bases). The CDR3 sequence is 15 residues long. Germline loops: CDR1 MNHEY, CDR2 SVGAGI. V lost 2 bases and J lost 3, with 12 bases in between. The CDR3 spells CASSYRDSSTDTQYF. The CDR3 DNA is TGTGCCAGCAGTTACCGGGACTCGAGTACAGATACGCAGTATTTT.

This chain connects TRBV2 to TRBJ1-5, with TRBD1 as a possible D gene (6 bases). The V end was cut by 1 base, the J end by 7 bases, with 14 bases between. The germline CDR1 and CDR2 sequences are SNHLY and FYNNEI. CDR3 size: 15 residues. The CDR3 DNA follows: TGTGCCAGCAGTGAAGAAGGGGGGGGCACCCAGCCCCAGCATTTT. Translating gives CASSEEGGGTQPQHF.

The chain links TRBV7-2 to TRBJ2-3, with D maybe TRBD2 (6 bases). The CDR3 is 12 residues long. The germline V gene encodes CDR1 SGHTA and CDR2 FQGNSA. Trimming took 1 base from V and 8 from J, leaving 7 bases between them. CDR3 in DNA: TGTGCCAGCAGCTTAGTTAGCGGTACGCAGTATTTT. It translates to CASSLVSGTQYF. Together with reference TRBV7-2 and TRBJ2-3, the CDR3 gives the full variable domain: GAGVSQSPSNKVTEKGKDVELRCDPISGHTALYWYRQSLGQGLEFLIYFQGNSAPDKSGLPSDRFSAERTGGSVSTLTIQRTQQEDSAVYLCASSLVSGTQYFGPGTRLTVL.

Concerning this clone: A junction boundary mismatches the germline segment, possibly from a read error. Other DNA sequences in this specimen translate into the identical CDR3. The V gene is TRBV3-1 (or the pseudogene TRBV3-2), the J gene TRBJ1-1; 10 nucleotides agree with TRBD1. Germline lookup yields CDR1 LGHDT and CDR2 YNNKEL (reference sequence). The CDR3 contains 13 residues. The CDR3 loop reads CASRDRGGTEAFF. CDR3 DNA sequence: TGTGCCTCCCGGGACAGGGGAGGCACTGAAGCTTTTTTT.

The chain is built from TRBV5-6 and TRBJ1-5; possibly TRBD1 for D (6 bases). The germline V gene has CDR1 SGHDT and CDR2 YYEEEE. V was clipped by 2 bases and J by 3 bases, with 9 bases between them. This CDR3 has 14 residues. DNA of the CDR3: TGTGCCAGCAGCTTCTGGGGGCTCAATCAGCCCCAGCATTTT. This gives the protein CASSFWGLNQPQHF.

The rearrangement links TRBV27 to TRBJ1-1; D possibly corresponds to TRBD1 (6 bases). The V gene's germline CDR1 is MNHEY and CDR2 SMNVEV (reference sequence). The CDR3 extends over 14 amino acids. The V end was cut by 5 bases, the J end by 1 base, with 11 bases between. CDR3 residues: CASSLDRSNTEAFF. As DNA, the CDR3 is TGTGCCAGCAGTCTCGACAGGTCGAACACTGAAGCTTTCTTT.

This chain joins TRBV6-2 or TRBV6-3 and TRBJ2-5; possibly TRBD1 for D (6 bases). Germline V gene lookup returns CDR1 MNHEY and CDR2 SVGEGT. V was trimmed by 3 bases and J by 4 bases, leaving 9 bases between them. The CDR3 is 13 amino acids. This CDR3 reads CASSYVGGETQYF. The CDR3 nucleotides read TGTGCCAGCAGTTATGTAGGGGGAGAGACCCAGTACTTC.

The gene calls are TRBV12-3 or TRBV12-4 and TRBJ2-5; 7 bases match TRBD1. V was pared by 6 bases and J by 5 bases, with 3 bases of the junction left unmatched. The CDR3 is 12 residues long. CDR3 in DNA: TGTGCCAGCAGGGGACAGACGGAGACCCAGTACTTC. Translating gives CASRGQTETQYF.

The J gene is TRBJ1-2, the V gene TRBV19, with D perhaps matching TRBD1 (5 bases). This CDR3 contains 14 residues. The V end lost 7 bases, the J end lost 2 bases, and 14 bases lay between the germline ends. Looked up from germline, CDR1 is LNHDA and CDR2 is SQIVND (reference sequence). Written as DNA, the CDR3 is TGTGCCAGTACCGAGGCCAGGGCGAACTATGGCTACACCTTC. Amino acids: CASTEARANYGYTF. Looking up the rest from reference TRBV19 and TRBJ1-2 gives the full variable domain: DGGITQSPKYLFRKEGQNVTLSCEQNLNHDAMYWYRQDPGQGLRLIYYSQIVNDFQKGDIAEGYSVSREKKESFPLTVTSAQKNPTAFYLCASTEARANYGYTFGSGTRLTVV.

A single count supports this clone. The chain is built from TRBV24-1 and TRBJ2-2; 9 nucleotides match TRBD1. V dropped 5 bases and J dropped 0; count of bases not matched to a gene: 6. Looked up from germline, CDR1 is KGHDR and CDR2 is SFDVKD. This CDR3 has 17 residues. CDR3 in DNA: TGTGCCACCAGTGGGAACAGGGGGCTCTCGAACACCGGGGAGCTGTTTTTT. Protein product: CATSGNRGLSNTGELFF.

The rearrangement joins TRBV10-3 to TRBJ2-1, with 7 bases identical to TRBD2. Germline-derived CDR1 and CDR2 are ENHRY and SYGVKD. V gave up 3 bases and J gave up 7 bases; unmatched junction bases: 24. The CDR3 sequence is 20 residues long. The CDR3 reads CAISDDFGGWTGLVRNEQFF. CDR3 coding DNA: TGTGCCATCAGTGATGATTTTGGTGGCTGGACTGGACTAGTTCGAAATGAGCAGTTCTTC.

V usage is TRBV11-2 and J usage is TRBJ2-1, with D possibly TRBD1 on 6 matching bases. The CDR3 runs 16 residues. Trimming left V 5 bases short and J 1 base short, with 15 bases between. Germline V gene data show CDR1 as SGHAT and CDR2 as FQNNGV. CDR3 region: CASSSPGDRSYNEQFF. The CDR3 bases are TGTGCCAGCAGCAGTCCCGGAGACAGGTCCTACAATGAGCAGTTCTTC.

This clone occurred once. The chain links TRBV28 to TRBJ1-3; 9 bases are shared with TRBD1. Per the germline V gene, CDR1 is MDHEN and CDR2 is SYDVKM. The V gene end was trimmed by 2 bases and the J gene end by 5 bases; junction bases not matched to a gene: 7. This CDR3 is built from 16 residues. In DNA, the CDR3 is TGTGCCAGCAGTTTAGGTGGCGGACAGGGGAGAAACACCATATATTTT. It is translated as CASSLGGGQGRNTIYF.

The rearrangement joins TRBV3-1 (or the pseudogene TRBV3-2) to TRBJ1-1; D call uncertain. V was pared by 4 bases and J by 4 bases, with 13 bases between. Germline CDR1 reads LGHDT; CDR2 reads YNNKEL (reference sequence). CDR3 size: 14 residues. The chain's CDR3 is CASSPGVRATEAFF. The CDR3 nucleotides are TGTGCCAGCAGCCCTGGGGTGAGGGCCACTGAAGCTTTCTTT.

The rearrangement uses TRBV19 and TRBJ1-4; 7 nucleotides match TRBD1. CDR1 LNHDA and CDR2 SQIVND come from the germline V gene (reference sequence). The CDR3 is 13 residues long. V gave up 4 bases and J gave up 7 bases; unmatched junction bases: 3. In DNA, the CDR3 is TGTGCCAGTAGTAGCGACAGGGTTGAAAAACTGTTTTTT. As protein: CASSSDRVEKLFF.

The chain employs TRBV7-9 and TRBJ2-3; 9 bases align to TRBD2. J lost 2 bases, V lost 0 bases, and 6 bases had no gene match. The CDR3 extends over 17 amino acids. The V gene's germline CDR1 is SEHNR and CDR2 FQNEAQ (reference sequence). The CDR3 sequence is CASSLAVWTSDTDTQYF. The DNA for the CDR3 is TGTGCCAGCAGCTTAGCGGTTTGGACTAGCGACACAGATACGCAGTATTTT.

The chain uses TRBV2 and TRBJ1-5, with 8 bases that match TRBD1. Germline V gene sequence: CDR1 SNHLY, CDR2 FYNNEI. The CDR3 sequence is 15 residues long. With V trimmed by 7 bases and J by 4 bases, 9 bases remained unmatched. The CDR3 here is CASTGQGIKNQPQHF. The CDR3 coding sequence is TGTGCCAGCACTGGACAGGGAATAAAAAATCAGCCCCAGCATTTT.

The genes are TRBV4-1 and TRBJ1-2; 10 bases agree with TRBD1. The J segment lost 2 bases and the V segment lost 4 bases, leaving 13 bases of the junction unmatched. The CDR3 spans 18 residues. CDR1 MGHRA and CDR2 YSYEKL come from the germline V gene. CDR3 sequence reads: CASSRLGQGVGQNYGYTF. CDR3 sequence (DNA): TGCGCCAGCAGCCGCTTAGGACAGGGGGTTGGGCAGAACTATGGCTACACCTTC.

The genes are TRBV20-1 and TRBJ2-3; TRBD2 matches 16 bases. Germline lookup yields CDR1 DFQATT and CDR2 SNEGSKA (reference sequence). The CDR3 extends over 16 amino acids. The trim removed 3 bases at V and 12 bases at J, leaving 12 bases unmatched. The CDR3 region is CSASQAGLAGGLSQYF. CDR3 DNA sequence: TGCAGTGCTAGTCAGGCGGGACTAGCGGGAGGGTTGAGTCAGTATTTT.

The chain employs TRBV5-6 and TRBJ2-6; 9 nucleotides agree with TRBD1. The CDR3 contains 18 residues. V shed 2 bases and J 0 bases; nucleotides not matched to a gene: 6. Germline V gene sequence: CDR1 SGHDT, CDR2 YYEEEE. The CDR3 sequence is CASSLNRGRVSGANVLTF. The CDR3 DNA reads as TGTGCCAGCAGCTTAAACAGGGGGCGCGTCTCTGGGGCCAACGTCCTGACTTTC.

V and J are TRBV10-3 and TRBJ1-3; D is perhaps TRBD1 (5 bases). With 3 bases removed from V and 0 bases from J, the gap between germline ends came to 9 bases. This CDR3 region has 15 residues. Germline V gene data show CDR1 as ENHRY and CDR2 as SYGVKD. This CDR3 reads CAISDRAGSGNTIYF. CDR3 DNA sequence: TGTGCCATCAGTGACAGGGCCGGCTCTGGAAACACCATATATTTT.

The chain couples TRBV14 to TRBJ2-1; weak D call: TRBD1 (6 bases). The CDR3 totals 16 residues. The V end was cut by 3 bases, the J end by 2 bases, with 14 bases between. CDR1 is SGHDN and CDR2 is FVKESK in the germline V gene. The DNA for the CDR3 is TGTGCCAGCAGCCAGGTCACCGGGACACCCTACAATGAGCAGTTCTTC. Translation: CASSQVTGTPYNEQFF.

The chain couples TRBV11-2 to TRBJ2-7, with TRBD1 matching over 8 bases. The germline gives CDR1 SGHAT, CDR2 FQNNGV. The CDR3 is 15 amino acids. J gave up 4 bases and V 5 bases, and 10 bases lay outside the gene matches. CDR3 sequence: CASSGTGTGLYEQYF. The CDR3, as DNA: TGTGCCAGCAGCGGGACCGGGACAGGCTTGTACGAGCAGTACTTC.